These 2 T cell receptor beta chains came from one sample sequenced in a study of blood T cell repertoires in COVID-19. Using immunoSEQ multiplex PCR, the repertoire was profiled, and TCRdb retains in-frame clones only, with some absent. The sample shows fewer than 250,000 clones, about 85% of them seen only once. The sequencing sample was made of peripheral blood. These receptors were collected from a man aged 60 to 75 with COVID-19, enrolled during active disease.

The V gene is TRBV15, the J gene TRBJ2-3; 9 bases map to TRBD1. The CDR3 has 17 amino acids. CDR1 LNHNV and CDR2 YYDKDF come from the germline V gene (reference sequence). The V gene end was trimmed by 3 bases and the J gene end by 3 bases; junction bases not matched to a gene: 10. The chain's CDR3 is CATSRRSGTGRTDTQYF. Here the CDR3 DNA reads TGTGCCACCAGCAGGAGGTCCGGGACAGGGAGGACAGATACGCAGTATTTT.

This chain connects TRBV9 to TRBJ1-1; no clear D. The CDR3 is 15 amino acids. V lost 0 bases to trimming and J lost 1 base, with 10 bases between them. CDR1 is SGDLS and CDR2 is YYNGEE in the germline V gene. The CDR3 loop is CASSVAEGGNTEAFF. DNA for the CDR3: TGTGCCAGCAGCGTAGCCGAGGGCGGGAACACTGAAGCTTTCTTT.